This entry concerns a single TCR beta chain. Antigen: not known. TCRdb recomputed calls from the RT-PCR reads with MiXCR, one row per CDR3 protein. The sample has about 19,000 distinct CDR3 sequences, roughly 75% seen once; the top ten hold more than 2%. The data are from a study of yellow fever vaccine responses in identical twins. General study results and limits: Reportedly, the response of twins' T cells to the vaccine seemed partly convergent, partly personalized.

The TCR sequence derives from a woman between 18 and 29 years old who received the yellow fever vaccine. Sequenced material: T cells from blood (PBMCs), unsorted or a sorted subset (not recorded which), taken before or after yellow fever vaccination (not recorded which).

The CDR3 is CASSAQETGGQPQHF. For the CDR3, the DNA is TGTGCCAGCAGTGCACAAGAGACAGGCGGGCAGCCCCAGCATTTT. This chain links TRBV2 with TRBJ1-5; the D gene is possibly TRBD1 (6 bases). This CDR3 spans 15 amino acids. The V end was cut by 4 bases, the J end by 7 bases, with 17 bases between. Germline lookup yields CDR1 SNHLY and CDR2 FYNNEI.